These 19 T cell receptor beta chains came from one sample sequenced in a study of vaccination effects on CD4 cells after COVID-19 (dated 2022 in TCRdb). After roughly 11 days of culture, CD4+ T cells were isolated with the EasySep CD4+ T cell isolation kit. Each participant received two doses of an mRNA SARS-CoV-2 vaccine, either BNT162b2 or mRNA-1273. Libraries were made using the immunoSEQ multiplex PCR assay. Sourced from immuneACCESS, this table was stored by TCRdb with only in-frame sequences that have V and J called. A share of the clones is absent; for the studies checked, an unresolved V gene accounts for under half, and the remainder has no known explanation. This sample has tens of thousands of clones in its table, and 70% to 75% of those were observed once. The ten top clones hold about 2.2% of the sample. Antigens of these TCRs are unknown. Sample: CD4+ T cells from PBMCs cultured without peptide, taken after COVID-19 vaccination. These receptors all stem from a human donor who received a COVID-19 vaccine.

The chain carries TRBV5-1 and TRBJ2-1; TRBD1 agrees at 8 bases. V lost 5 bases and J lost 5; bases outside the gene matches: 3. Germline CDR1 is SGHRS and CDR2 is YFSETQ. The CDR3 is 13 amino acids. CDR3: CASRPGQDNEQFF. The DNA of the CDR3 is TGCGCCAGCAGACCGGGACAGGACAATGAGCAGTTCTTC.

With regard to this clone: At one end the junction does not follow the germline gene, possibly because of a read error. This rearrangement joins TRBV24-1 to TRBJ2-3; 7 bases are a match to TRBD2. This CDR3 is built from 13 residues. Germline V CDR1 and CDR2: KGHDR, SFDVKD. The CDR3 loop is CATSESGTMWVNF. CDR3 in DNA: TGTGCCACCAGTGAGTCCGGGACTATGTGGGTGAATTTT.

The chain employs TRBV18 and TRBJ2-2; 9 bases match TRBD2. Germline loops: CDR1 KGHSH, CDR2 LQKENI. With 6 bases clipped from V and 8 bases from J, the junction kept 10 bases outside the gene matches. The CDR3 is made up of 15 amino acids. This CDR3 reads CASSPSGTVGGELFF. CDR3 in DNA: TGTGCCAGCTCCCCTAGCGGGACAGTCGGTGGGGAGCTGTTTTTT.

The genes are TRBV3-1 (or the pseudogene TRBV3-2) and TRBJ1-1; 9 nucleotides line up with TRBD1. The V gene's germline CDR1 is LGHDT and CDR2 YNNKEL (reference sequence). This CDR3 is built from 14 residues. The J segment lost 10 bases and the V segment lost 3 bases, leaving 9 bases of the junction unmatched. The CDR3 spells CASSHLPGQGGAFF. Here the CDR3 DNA reads TGTGCCAGCAGCCACTTACCGGGACAGGGAGGAGCTTTCTTT.

The V and J genes are TRBV24-1 and TRBJ2-4; D remains unclear. V was shortened by 3 bases and J by 8 bases, with 4 bases between the two germline ends. The CDR3 sequence is 11 residues long. CDR1 and CDR2 (germline): KGHDR, SFDVKD. CDR3 residues: CATSDRDIQYF. For the CDR3, the DNA is TGTGCCACCAGTGATCGGGACATTCAGTACTTC.

The rearrangement uses TRBV29-1 and TRBJ1-2; no clear D gene. Germline CDR1 is SQVTM and CDR2 is ANQGSEA. The CDR3 loop spans 17 amino acids. V lost 0 bases to trimming and J lost 3 bases, with 20 bases between them. CDR3 nucleotides: TGCAGCGTTGAAGATAAGAGGGAATCTATCCCTGACTATGGCTACACCTTC. Translating gives CSVEDKRESIPDYGYTF. The full variable domain, in which reference TRBV29-1 and TRBJ1-2 provide the parts outside the CDR3, is SAVISQKPSRDICQRGTSLTIQCQVDSQVTMMFWYRQQPGQSLTLIATANQGSEATYESGFVIDKFPISRPNLTFSTLTVSNMSPEDSSIYLCSVEDKRESIPDYGYTFGSGTRLTVV.

The chain is built from TRBV5-1 and TRBJ2-3; 7 nucleotides match TRBD1. Germline lookup yields CDR1 SGHRS and CDR2 YFSETQ. J was trimmed by 0 bases and V by 4 bases; bases with no gene match: 8. The CDR3 length is 16 residues. The CDR3: CASSLPRDSSTDTQYF. The CDR3 bases are TGCGCCAGCAGCCTACCCCGGGACAGTAGCACAGATACGCAGTATTTT.

The chain links TRBV28 to TRBJ2-3, with 11 positions matching TRBD2. This CDR3 spans 16 amino acids. Trimming cost V 8 bases and J 9 bases; bases outside gene matches: 16. Per germline, CDR1 MDHEN and CDR2 SYDVKM. CDR3 protein: CASSKDAASGGITQYF. CDR3 nucleotide sequence: TGTGCCAGCTCAAAGGATGCGGCTAGCGGGGGGATCACGCAGTATTTT. Together with reference TRBV28 and TRBJ2-3, the CDR3 gives the full variable domain: DVKVTQSSRYLVKRTGEKVFLECVQDMDHENMFWYRQDPGLGLRLIYFSYDVKMKEKGDIPEGYSVSREKKERFSLILESASTNQTSMYLCASSKDAASGGITQYFGPGTRLTVL.

The chain employs TRBV15 and TRBJ1-1, with 7 bases lining up with TRBD1. The V gene end was trimmed by 2 bases and the J gene end by 7 bases; junction bases not matched to a gene: 7. This CDR3 has 14 amino acids. The germline gives CDR1 LNHNV, CDR2 YYDKDF (reference sequence). CDR3 region: CATSRLGTVLEAFF. CDR3 bases: TGTGCCACCAGCAGACTAGGGACAGTCCTTGAAGCTTTCTTT.

The DNA for the CDR3 is TGTGCCAGCTCACCAAACAGGCCAAGCGGCTACACCTTC. Amino acids: CASSPNRPSGYTF. The chain employs TRBV18 and TRBJ1-2, with D maybe TRBD1 (5 bases). Germline lookup yields CDR1 KGHSH and CDR2 LQKENI. CDR3 length equals 13 residues. V lost 2 bases to trimming and J lost 8 bases, with 12 bases between them.

The chain couples TRBV29-1 to TRBJ2-5; the match to TRBD2 covers 7 bases. The CDR3 length is 14 residues. Germline-derived CDR1 and CDR2 are SQVTM and ANQGSEA. With V trimmed by 7 bases and J by 2 bases, 10 bases remained unmatched. CDR3 protein: CSAEASGSQETQYF. The CDR3 DNA reads as TGCAGCGCTGAGGCTAGCGGCAGTCAAGAGACCCAGTACTTC.

The V call is TRBV15, the J call TRBJ1-5; D ambiguous. V shed 0 bases and J shed 7 bases, with 10 bases lying between them. Germline lookup yields CDR1 LNHNV and CDR2 YYDKDF (reference sequence). CDR3 length equals 14 residues. The CDR3 sequence: CATSREVLVQPQHF. CDR3 coding DNA: TGTGCCACCAGCAGAGAAGTCCTGGTGCAGCCCCAGCATTTT.

This sequence joins TRBV6-5 and TRBJ2-3; 8 bases align to TRBD2. J lost 5 bases, V lost 5 bases, and 3 bases had no gene match. CDR3 length: 13 amino acids. The germline V gene encodes CDR1 MNHEY and CDR2 SVGAGI. As DNA, the CDR3 is TGTGCCAGCAGTCGCGGGGGGATAGATACGCAGTATTTT. Its protein product is CASSRGGIDTQYF.

CDR3 DNA sequence: TGTGCCAGCACCCGATCACCCCTTAGCGGGGGGGCGTGGGAGACCCAGTACTTC. Its translation: CASTRSPLSGGAWETQYF. V gene TRBV7-2 combines with J gene TRBJ2-5, with 11 positions matching TRBD2. Germline-derived CDR1 and CDR2 are SGHTA and FQGNSA. The length of the CDR3 is 18 residues. Unmatched junction bases numbered 18, after V lost 7 bases and J lost 5 bases.

The chain combines TRBV7-9 with TRBJ2-6, with D unresolved. The CDR3 length is 16 residues. Per the germline V gene, CDR1 is SEHNR and CDR2 is FQNEAQ (reference sequence). V lost 1 base and J lost 0, with 7 bases in between. The CDR3 spells CASSLESRSGANVLTF. The DNA of the CDR3 is TGTGCCAGCAGCTTAGAGTCGCGCTCTGGGGCCAACGTCCTGACTTTC.

This chain uses TRBV6-5 with TRBJ2-2; the D is unclear. The germline CDR1 and CDR2 sequences are MNHEY and SVGAGI. V was clipped by 5 bases and J by 4 bases, with 11 bases between them. This CDR3 contains 14 residues. CDR3 loop: CASSHLPSTGELFF. The CDR3 DNA follows: TGTGCCAGCAGTCATTTACCGTCCACCGGGGAGCTGTTTTTT.

This clone was found a few times. The V and J genes are TRBV6-5 and TRBJ2-5, with D perhaps TRBD2 (6 bases). CDR3 length equals 15 residues. The germline CDR1 and CDR2 sequences are MNHEY and SVGAGI. V shed 6 bases and J shed 4 bases, with 18 bases lying between them. The CDR3 here is CASRRLGQSGETQYF. The CDR3 nucleotides read TGTGCCAGCAGAAGACTAGGTCAATCTGGAGAGACCCAGTACTTC.

The rearrangement joins TRBV28 to TRBJ2-3; 8 positions agree with TRBD2. After removal of 7 bases from V and 6 bases from J, the junction contained 18 bases not matched to a gene. In germline, CDR1 is MDHEN, CDR2 SYDVKM. This CDR3 has 17 residues. CDR3 in amino acids: CASTPGWAAGGDDTQYF. CDR3 bases: TGTGCCAGCACCCCTGGCTGGGCTGCGGGGGGAGATGATACGCAGTATTTT.

This chain joins TRBV30 and TRBJ1-1, with TRBD1 as a possible D gene (6 bases). The germline V and J ends were trimmed by 3 bases and 8 bases, with 10 bases remaining between them. Germline CDR1 is GTSNPN and CDR2 is SVGIG (reference sequence). This CDR3 has 11 residues. The CDR3 protein is CAWRGRGEAFF. The CDR3 DNA reads as TGTGCCTGGAGGGGGAGGGGGGAAGCTTTCTTT.